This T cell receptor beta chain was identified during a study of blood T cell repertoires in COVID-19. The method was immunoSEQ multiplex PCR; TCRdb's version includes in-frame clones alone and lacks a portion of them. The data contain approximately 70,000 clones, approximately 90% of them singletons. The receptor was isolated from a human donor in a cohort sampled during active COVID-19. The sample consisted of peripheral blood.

As DNA, the CDR3 is TGTGCCAGCAGCGTAACTAGCGTTACATATTTCCGGGAGGAGACCCAGTACTTC. Protein: CASSVTSVTYFREETQYF. V gene TRBV11-2 combines with J gene TRBJ2-5; 7 bases are shared with TRBD2. The CDR3 runs 18 residues. The junction had 20 bases not matched to a gene; V was cut back by 5 bases and J by 5 bases. Germline CDR1 and CDR2: SGHAT and FQNNGV.